This TCR beta chain was retrieved from a study of tumor-infiltrating lymphocytes in primary liver carcinoma. DNA and RNA were both co-extracted from 20-30 mg of bulk tissue that had not been sorted. Among the patients, all had chronic HBV infection and none had been treated. Samples were taken from five separate regions (per tumor). The CDR3 spans 17 residues. CDR1 is LNHNV and CDR2 is YYDKDF in the germline V gene (reference sequence). Trimming removed 1 base from V and 1 base from J, with 16 bases in between. A word on this clonotype: Its antigen is currently unknown.

From approximately 0.5 ug of total RNA, TCR beta-specific cDNA was reverse-transcribed using a constant-region primer. Three rounds of nested multiplex PCR with slightly modified ARM-PCR produced TCR beta libraries. TRBV1-TRBV30 forward and Cbeta reverse primers drove the first two roughly 10-cycle rounds. In TCRdb, the multiplex PCR reads were re-called with MiXCR into one record per CDR3 protein. The repertoire includes 110,000 or so distinct CDR3 sequences, approximately 80% of them detected once, and approximately 20% sits in the top ten. General observations from the study: Appearing in all five tumor regions was true of only about 7-24% of top clones.

The clonotype originates from a man aged 35-49 years with primary liver carcinoma and hepatitis B virus infection. The chain recombines TRBV15 with TRBJ2-5; D gene unclear. The sample taken for sequencing was liver tumor tissue from sampling region 3. Subset denoted: tumor region T3, left-lateral pole. The CDR3 DNA sequence: TGTGCCACCAGCAGAGGGAGTCGGTACATCGCCCAAGAGACCCAGTACTTC. As protein: CATSRGSRYIAQETQYF.